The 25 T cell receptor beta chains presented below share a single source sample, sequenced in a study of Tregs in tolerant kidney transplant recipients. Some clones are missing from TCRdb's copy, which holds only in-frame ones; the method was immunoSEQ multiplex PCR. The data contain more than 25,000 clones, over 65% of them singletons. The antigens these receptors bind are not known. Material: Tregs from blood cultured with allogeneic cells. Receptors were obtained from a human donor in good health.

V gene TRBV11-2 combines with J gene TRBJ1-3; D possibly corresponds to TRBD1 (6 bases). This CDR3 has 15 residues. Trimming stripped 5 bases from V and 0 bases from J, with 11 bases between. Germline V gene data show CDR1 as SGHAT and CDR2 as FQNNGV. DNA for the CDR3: TGTGCCAGCAGCCCGACAGGTCTCTCTGGAAACACCATATATTTT. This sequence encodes CASSPTGLSGNTIYF.

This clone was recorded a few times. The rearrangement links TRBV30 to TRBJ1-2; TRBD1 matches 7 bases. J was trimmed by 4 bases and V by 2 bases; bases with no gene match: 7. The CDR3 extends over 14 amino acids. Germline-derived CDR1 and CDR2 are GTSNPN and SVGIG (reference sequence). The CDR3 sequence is CAWSSRGRSYGYTF. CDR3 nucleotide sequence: TGTGCCTGGAGTTCGAGGGGGCGAAGCTATGGCTACACCTTC.

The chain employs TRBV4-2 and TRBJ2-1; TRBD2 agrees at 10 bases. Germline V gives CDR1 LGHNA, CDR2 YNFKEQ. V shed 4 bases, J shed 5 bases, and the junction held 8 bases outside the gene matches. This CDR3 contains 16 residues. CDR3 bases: TGTGCCAGCAGCCCCCGGAGACTAGCGGGCCACAATGAGCAGTTCTTC. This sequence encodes CASSPRRLAGHNEQFF.

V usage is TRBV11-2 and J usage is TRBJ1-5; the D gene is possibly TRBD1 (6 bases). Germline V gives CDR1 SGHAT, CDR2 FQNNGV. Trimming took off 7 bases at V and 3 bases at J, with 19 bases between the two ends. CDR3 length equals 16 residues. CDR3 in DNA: TGTGCCAGCACCCTATATGGGGACAAATACAATCAGCCCCAGCATTTT. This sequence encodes CASTLYGDKYNQPQHF.

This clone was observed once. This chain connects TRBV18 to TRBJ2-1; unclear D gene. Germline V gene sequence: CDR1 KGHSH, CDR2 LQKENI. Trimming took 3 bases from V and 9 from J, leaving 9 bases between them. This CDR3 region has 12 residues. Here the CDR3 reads CASSPEVLEQFF. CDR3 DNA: TGTGCCAGCTCACCTGAAGTCCTTGAGCAGTTCTTC.

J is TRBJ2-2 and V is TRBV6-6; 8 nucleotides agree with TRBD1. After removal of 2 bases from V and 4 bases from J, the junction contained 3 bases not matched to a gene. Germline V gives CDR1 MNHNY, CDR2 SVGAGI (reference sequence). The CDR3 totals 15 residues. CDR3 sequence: CASSYRTGTTGELFF. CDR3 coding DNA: TGTGCCAGCAGTTACAGGACAGGGACCACCGGGGAGCTGTTTTTT.

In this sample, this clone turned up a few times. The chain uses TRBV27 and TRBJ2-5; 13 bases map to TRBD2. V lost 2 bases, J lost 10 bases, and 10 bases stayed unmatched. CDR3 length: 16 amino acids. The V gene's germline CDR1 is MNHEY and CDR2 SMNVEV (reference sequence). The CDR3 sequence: CASSLRGTSGTGGQYF. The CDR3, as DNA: TGTGCCAGCAGTTTAAGAGGGACTAGCGGGACCGGGGGCCAGTACTTC.

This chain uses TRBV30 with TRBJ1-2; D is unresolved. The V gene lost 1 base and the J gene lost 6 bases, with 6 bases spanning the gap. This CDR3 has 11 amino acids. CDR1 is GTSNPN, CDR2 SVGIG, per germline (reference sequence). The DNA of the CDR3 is TGTGCCTGGAGTGCAGGTCATGGCTACACCTTC. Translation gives CAWSAGHGYTF.

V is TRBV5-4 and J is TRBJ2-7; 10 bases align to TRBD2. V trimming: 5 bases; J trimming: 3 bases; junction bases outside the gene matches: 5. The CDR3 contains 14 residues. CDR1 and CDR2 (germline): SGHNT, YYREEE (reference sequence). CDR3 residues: CASSPGTSVYEQYF. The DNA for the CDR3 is TGTGCCAGCAGTCCCGGGACTAGCGTCTACGAGCAGTACTTC.

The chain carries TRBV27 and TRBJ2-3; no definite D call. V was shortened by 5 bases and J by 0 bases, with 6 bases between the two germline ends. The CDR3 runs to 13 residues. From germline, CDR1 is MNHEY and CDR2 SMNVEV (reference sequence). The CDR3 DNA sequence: TGTGCCAGCAGTCCATATAGCACAGATACGCAGTATTTT. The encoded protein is CASSPYSTDTQYF.

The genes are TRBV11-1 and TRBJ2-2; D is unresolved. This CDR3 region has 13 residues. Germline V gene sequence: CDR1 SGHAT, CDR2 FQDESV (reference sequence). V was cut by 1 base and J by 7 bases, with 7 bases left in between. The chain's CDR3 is CASSLDRVGELFF. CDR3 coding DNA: TGTGCCAGCAGCTTAGATCGGGTCGGGGAGCTGTTTTTT. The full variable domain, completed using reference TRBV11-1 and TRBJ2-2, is EAEVAQSPRYKITEKSQAVAFWCDPISGHATLYWYRQILGQGPELLVQFQDESVVDDSQLPKDRFSAERLKGVDSTLKIQPAELGDSAMYLCASSLDRVGELFFGEGSRLTVL.

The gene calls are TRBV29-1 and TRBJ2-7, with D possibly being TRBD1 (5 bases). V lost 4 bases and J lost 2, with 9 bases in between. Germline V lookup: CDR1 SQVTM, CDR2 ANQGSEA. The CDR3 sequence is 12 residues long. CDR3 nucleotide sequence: TGCAGCGTTGGCGACAGACCCTACGAGCAGTACTTC. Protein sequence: CSVGDRPYEQYF.

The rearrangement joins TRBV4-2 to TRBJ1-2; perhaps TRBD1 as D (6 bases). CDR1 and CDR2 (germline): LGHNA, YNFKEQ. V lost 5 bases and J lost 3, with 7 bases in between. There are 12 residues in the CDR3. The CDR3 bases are TGTGCCAGCAGCAACAGGGACTATGGCTACACCTTC. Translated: CASSNRDYGYTF.

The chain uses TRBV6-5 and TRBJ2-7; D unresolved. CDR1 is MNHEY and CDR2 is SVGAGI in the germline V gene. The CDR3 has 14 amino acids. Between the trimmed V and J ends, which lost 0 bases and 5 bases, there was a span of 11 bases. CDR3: CASSYSILRDEQYF. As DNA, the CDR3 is TGTGCCAGCAGTTACTCGATCTTAAGGGACGAGCAGTACTTC.

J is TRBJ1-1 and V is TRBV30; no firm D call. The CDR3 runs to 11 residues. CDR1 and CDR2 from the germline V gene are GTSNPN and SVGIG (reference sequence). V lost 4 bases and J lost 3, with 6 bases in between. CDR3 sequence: CAWTPYTEAFF. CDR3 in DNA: TGTGCCTGGACTCCCTACACTGAAGCTTTCTTT. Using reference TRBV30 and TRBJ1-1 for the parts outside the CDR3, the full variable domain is SQTIHQWPATLVQPVGSPLSLECTVEGTSNPNLYWYRQAAGRGLQLLFYSVGIGQISSEVPQNLSASRPQDRQFILSSKKLLLSDSGFYLCAWTPYTEAFFGQGTRLTVV.

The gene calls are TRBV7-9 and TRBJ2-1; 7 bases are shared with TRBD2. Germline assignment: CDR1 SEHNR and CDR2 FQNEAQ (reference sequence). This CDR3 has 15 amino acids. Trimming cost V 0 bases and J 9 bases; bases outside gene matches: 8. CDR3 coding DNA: TGTGCCAGCAGCTTAGCAGCGGGGCCGTCCGGTGAGCAGTTCTTC. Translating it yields CASSLAAGPSGEQFF.

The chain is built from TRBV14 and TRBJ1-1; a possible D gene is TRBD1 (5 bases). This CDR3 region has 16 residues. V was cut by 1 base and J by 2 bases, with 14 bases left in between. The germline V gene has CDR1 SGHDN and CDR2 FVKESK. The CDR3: CASSQGRWGENTEAFF. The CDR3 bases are TGTGCCAGCAGCCAAGGCCGTTGGGGGGAAAACACTGAAGCTTTCTTT.

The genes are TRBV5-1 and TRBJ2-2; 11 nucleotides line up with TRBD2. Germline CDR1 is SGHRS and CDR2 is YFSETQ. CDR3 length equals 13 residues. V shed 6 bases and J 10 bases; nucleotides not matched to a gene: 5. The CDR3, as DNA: TGCGCCAGCACCATAGCGGGAGGGGCGGAGCTGTTTTTT. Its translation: CASTIAGGAELFF.

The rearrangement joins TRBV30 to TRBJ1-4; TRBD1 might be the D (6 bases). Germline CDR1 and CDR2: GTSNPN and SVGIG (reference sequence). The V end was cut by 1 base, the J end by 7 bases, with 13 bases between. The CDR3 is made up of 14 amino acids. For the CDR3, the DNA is TGTGCCTGGAGTGGAGGGGGTTGGGGTGAAAAACTGTTTTTT. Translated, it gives CAWSGGGWGEKLFF.

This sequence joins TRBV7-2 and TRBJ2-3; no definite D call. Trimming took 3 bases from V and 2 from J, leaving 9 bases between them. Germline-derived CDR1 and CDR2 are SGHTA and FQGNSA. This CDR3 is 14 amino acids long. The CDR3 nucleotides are TGTGCCAGCAGCTTTACAGCAGTCACAGATACGCAGTATTTT. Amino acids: CASSFTAVTDTQYF. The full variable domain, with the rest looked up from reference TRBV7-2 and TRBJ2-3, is GAGVSQSPSNKVTEKGKDVELRCDPISGHTALYWYRQSLGQGLEFLIYFQGNSAPDKSGLPSDRFSAERTGGSVSTLTIQRTQQEDSAVYLCASSFTAVTDTQYFGPGTRLTVL.

DNA of the CDR3: TGTGCCAGCAGCCCACCCCGGGGAGGGGAGGCTGAAGCTTTCTTT. As protein: CASSPPRGGEAEAFF. The chain joins TRBV28 to TRBJ1-1, with TRBD1 as a possible D gene (5 bases). This CDR3 region has 15 residues. Trimming left V 6 bases short and J 6 bases short, with 20 bases between. Germline V gives CDR1 MDHEN, CDR2 SYDVKM.

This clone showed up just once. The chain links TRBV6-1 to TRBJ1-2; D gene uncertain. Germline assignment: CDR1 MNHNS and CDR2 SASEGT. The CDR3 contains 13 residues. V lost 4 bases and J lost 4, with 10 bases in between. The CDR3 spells CASSVSGVYGYTF. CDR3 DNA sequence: TGTGCCAGCAGTGTCAGTGGGGTCTATGGCTACACCTTC.

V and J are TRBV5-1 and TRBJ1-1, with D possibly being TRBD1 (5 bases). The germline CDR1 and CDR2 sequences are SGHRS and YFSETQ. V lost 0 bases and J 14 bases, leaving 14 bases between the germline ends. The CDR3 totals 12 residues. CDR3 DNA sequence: TGCGCCAGCAGCTTGGCCCAGGGCCCCGGCTTCTTT. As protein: CASSLAQGPGFF.

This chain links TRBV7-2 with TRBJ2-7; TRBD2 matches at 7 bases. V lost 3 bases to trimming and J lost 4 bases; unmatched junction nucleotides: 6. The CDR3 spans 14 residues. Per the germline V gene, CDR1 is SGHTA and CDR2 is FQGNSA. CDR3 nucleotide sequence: TGTGCCAGCAGCTTTCCTAGCGGAATATACGAGCAGTACTTC. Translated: CASSFPSGIYEQYF. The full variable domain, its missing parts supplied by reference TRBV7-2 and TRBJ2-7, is GAGVSQSPSNKVTEKGKDVELRCDPISGHTALYWYRQSLGQGLEFLIYFQGNSAPDKSGLPSDRFSAERTGGSVSTLTIQRTQQEDSAVYLCASSFPSGIYEQYFGPGTRLTVT.

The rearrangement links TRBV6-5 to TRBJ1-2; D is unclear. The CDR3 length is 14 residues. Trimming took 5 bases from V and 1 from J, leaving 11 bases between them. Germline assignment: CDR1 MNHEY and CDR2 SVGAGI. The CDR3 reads CASSDSRINYGYTF. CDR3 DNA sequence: TGTGCCAGCAGTGATAGCAGGATTAACTATGGCTACACCTTC.